These T cell receptor beta chains were read from a single sample in a study of blood T cells in healthy people across ages. TCRdb reanalysed the 5' RACE reads using MiXCR and keeps one entry per CDR3 protein. The sample shows under 1,000,000 distinct CDR3 sequences, 35% to 40% of them seen only once. Sequencing was carried out using blood. The receptors originated from a young man in good health. CDR3s include the opening cysteine and the closing phenylalanine or tryptophan. The order of the fields is D gene, V gene, J gene, clone size, CDR3 protein, CDR3 DNA. D genes are given only for firm matches. A clone size is listed for some rows: how often the clone was seen (once, few, many), or a class if it is expanded.

>-|TRBV9|TRBJ2-1|-
CASSSRDYEQFF
TGTGCCAGCAGCAGCCGGGACTATGAGCAGTTCTTC
>-|TRBV25-1|TRBJ2-7|-
CASSDWAQGYEQYF
TGTGCCAGCAGTGACTGGGCGCAGGGTTACGAGCAGTACTTC
>-|TRBV6-2/TRBV6-3|TRBJ1-5|-
CASSNPDSHSNQPQHF
TGTGCCAGCAGTAACCCAGACAGCCATAGCAATCAGCCCCAGCATTTT
>TRBD2|TRBV2|TRBJ2-1|-
CASNSGGYEQFF
TGTGCCAGCAACAGCGGGGGTTATGAGCAGTTCTTC
>-|TRBV5-1|TRBJ2-2|-
CASSLCGTTNTGELFF
TGCGCCAGCAGCTTGTGCGGGACGACGAACACCGGGGAGCTGTTTTTT
>-|TRBV5-1|TRBJ2-7|-
CASSLVGTPGFPTYEQYF
TGCGCCAGCAGCTTGGTTGGGACCCCCGGGTTCCCGACCTACGAGCAGTACTTC
>-|TRBV18|TRBJ1-2|few
CASSPSSRDVDGYTF
TGTGCCAGCTCACCATCGTCCCGGGACGTTGATGGCTACACCTTC
>-|TRBV7-9|TRBJ1-4|-
CASNAFESEKLFF
TGTGCCAGCAACGCATTTGAGAGTGAAAAACTGTTTTTT
>-|TRBV4-3|TRBJ1-5|few
CASSQETYQPQHF
TGCGCCAGCAGCCAAGAAACCTACCAGCCCCAGCATTTT
>-|TRBV6-5|TRBJ2-3|few
CASGLRGDTQYF
TGTGCCAGTGGATTGCGAGGGGATACGCAGTATTTT
>-|TRBV9|TRBJ2-7|few
CASSVVGGNEQYF
TGTGCCAGCAGCGTAGTTGGCGGCAATGAGCAGTACTTC
>-|TRBV29-1|TRBJ1-2|-
CSVDPDSQLGYTF
TGCAGCGTTGATCCGGACAGCCAACTCGGCTACACCTTC
>-|TRBV28|TRBJ2-4|-
CASTQSRTLAKNIQYF
TGTGCCAGCACACAATCCAGAACTCTAGCCAAAAACATTCAGTACTTC
>-|TRBV7-2|TRBJ2-5|-
CASSRAGRVGTGETQYF
TGTGCCAGCAGCCGCGCAGGCAGGGTTGGGACCGGAGAGACCCAGTACTTC
>-|TRBV6-5|TRBJ2-4|-
CAGSQGYNEQYF
TGTGCCGGCAGTCAGGGGTACAATGAGCAGTACTTC
>TRBD1|TRBV7-9|TRBJ1-2|-
CASSSTGEGGYGYTF
TGTGCCAGCAGCTCGACAGGGGAGGGGGGCTATGGCTACACCTTC
>TRBD1|TRBV10-3|TRBJ1-1|-
CATKGDRDTEAFF
TGTGCCACGAAAGGGGACAGGGATACTGAAGCTTTCTTT
>-|TRBV12-3/TRBV12-4|TRBJ2-3|few
CASSSPSLGQYF
TGTGCCAGCAGTTCTCCTAGCTTGGGGCAGTATTTT
>TRBD1|TRBV7-2|TRBJ2-1|-
CASSLGGQGVETQFF
TGTGCCAGCAGCTTAGGGGGACAGGGTGTCGAGACCCAGTTCTTC
>-|TRBV5-1|TRBJ2-7|few
CASSLIKQPNEQYF
TGCGCCAGCAGCCTCATAAAACAGCCCAATGAGCAGTACTTC
>-|TRBV20-1|TRBJ2-5|-
CSANPWGSNNEQYF
TGCAGTGCTAATCCGTGGGGGAGCAACAATGAGCAGTACTTC
>TRBD2|TRBV18|TRBJ2-7|-
CASSPEREGSSYEQYF
TGTGCCAGCTCACCAGAAAGGGAGGGGAGCTCCTACGAGCAGTACTTC
>-|TRBV25-1|TRBJ1-1|few
CASSEGIAFF
TGTGCCAGCAGTGAAGGGATAGCTTTCTTT
>TRBD2|TRBV10-3|TRBJ2-5|-
CAIMSGGKGTQYF
TGTGCCATCATGAGCGGGGGCAAAGGGACCCAGTACTTC